These T cell receptor beta chains were read from a single sample in a study of blood T cell repertoires in COVID-19. Clones were sequenced by immunoSEQ multiplex PCR, and TCRdb holds only the in-frame ones, with some missing. The repertoire holds some 190,000 clones, with roughly 86% as singletons. Sequencing used peripheral blood. These receptors were collected from a man younger than 35 with active or convalescent COVID-19. CDR3s include the opening cysteine and the closing phenylalanine or tryptophan. The order of the fields is clone size, V gene, J gene, D gene, CDR3 DNA, CDR3 protein. A D gene is named only where the DNA matches it firmly. A clone size is listed for some rows: how often the clone was seen (once, few, many), or a class if it is expanded.

>-|TRBV11-2|TRBJ2-1|-
TGTGCCAGCAGCTTAGATCGTTCACAGGGAGCAAGCTCCTACAATGAGCAGTTCTTC
CASSLDRSQGASSYNEQFF
>-|TRBV12-5|TRBJ1-1|-
TGTGCTAGTGGTTTGGCTCGGAACACTGAAGCTTTCTTT
CASGLARNTEAFF
>-|TRBV19|TRBJ1-5|TRBD1
TGTGCCAGTAGTATGAGCGACAGGGGCCCCGTTCAGCCCCAGCATTTT
CASSMSDRGPVQPQHF
>-|TRBV14|TRBJ2-1|-
TGTGCCAGCAGCCAAGGGCTAGTCTCGAATGAGCAGTTCTTC
CASSQGLVSNEQFF
>-|TRBV7-9|TRBJ2-1|-
TGTGCCAGCAGATCCCCGGGGAACCTAAATGAGCAGTTCTTC
CASRSPGNLNEQFF
>-|TRBV3-1/TRBV3-2|TRBJ2-3|TRBD1
TGTGCCAGCAGCCAAGCCGGACAGGGGGCGCTTGCAGATACGCAGTATTTT
CASSQAGQGALADTQYF
>-|TRBV7-3|TRBJ2-1|-
TGTGCCAGCAGCTTAAGAGCGGATCTCTACAATGAGCAGTTCTTC
CASSLRADLYNEQFF
>once|TRBV29-1|TRBJ1-1|TRBD1
TGCAGCGTTGTGGACAGGTACACTGAAGCTTTCTTT
CSVVDRYTEAFF
>-|TRBV18|TRBJ1-1|-
TGTGCCAGCTCACAGGGGTTTGGCACTGAAGCTTTCTTT
CASSQGFGTEAFF
>-|TRBV4-1|TRBJ2-2|-
TGCGCCAGCACTAAATATAGGGGCGGGGAGCTGTTTTTT
CASTKYRGGELFF
>-|TRBV3-1/TRBV3-2|TRBJ1-4|TRBD1
TGTGCCAGCAGCCCAACCGGGACAGGAGCAAATGAAAAACTGTTTTTT
CASSPTGTGANEKLFF
>few|TRBV5-1|TRBJ2-7|TRBD2
TGCGCCAGCAGCTTGGTTAGCGGGAGAGGCTACGAGCAGTACTTC
CASSLVSGRGYEQYF
>-|TRBV6-1|TRBJ2-3|TRBD1
TGTGCCAGCAGTGAAGGCGGACAGGGCGCAGATACGCAGTATTTT
CASSEGGQGADTQYF
>-|TRBV30|TRBJ1-4|-
TGTGCCTGGAGTGGCGGGCAGGCTCGTAATGAAAAACTGTTTTTT
CAWSGGQARNEKLFF
>-|TRBV5-3|TRBJ1-4|-
TGTGCCAGAAGCTGGCGGGACACTAATGAAAAACTGTTTTTT
CARSWRDTNEKLFF
>-|TRBV27|TRBJ1-4|-
TGTGCCAGCAGTTTACGGAGGGCTGCAACTAATGAAAAACTGTTTTTT
CASSLRRAATNEKLFF
>-|TRBV9|TRBJ2-3|TRBD2
TGTGCCAGCAGCAACGGACTAGCGGGGGCCACGGCTACGCAGTATTTT
CASSNGLAGATATQYF
>-|TRBV2|TRBJ2-7|-
TGTGCCAGCAGTGTGGGCCTGAATTACTACGAGCAGTACTTC
CASSVGLNYYEQYF
>-|TRBV27|TRBJ2-1|TRBD2
TGTGCCAGCAGTTCCTCGCCCCAGTTAGGACTAGCGAACAATGAGCAGTTCTTC
CASSSSPQLGLANNEQFF
>-|TRBV27|TRBJ1-6|TRBD1
TGTGCCAGCACCAGAGGGGGCGGTAATTCACCCCTCCACTTT
CASTRGGGNSPLHF
>-|TRBV6-5|TRBJ2-1|-
TGTGCCAGCAGTCCTCCGGGACTTTACAATGAGCAGTTCTTC
CASSPPGLYNEQFF
>-|TRBV3-1/TRBV3-2|TRBJ2-1|TRBD2
TGTGCCAGCAGCCAAGCTTTCCAGCGGGGTTACAATGAGCAGTTCTTC
CASSQAFQRGYNEQFF
>-|TRBV6-1|TRBJ1-2|TRBD1
TGTGCCAGCAGTGACCGACAGGGGGCTGAAGGCTACACCTTC
CASSDRQGAEGYTF
>-|TRBV5-1|TRBJ1-1|-
TGCGCCAGCACCCCAGGGCCGGAGAACACTGAAGCTTTCTTT
CASTPGPENTEAFF
>-|TRBV19|TRBJ1-5|-
TGTGCCAGTAGTATGTGGGGCTCAAGCAATCAGCCCCAGCATTTT
CASSMWGSSNQPQHF
>-|TRBV3-1/TRBV3-2|TRBJ2-5|TRBD2
TGTGCCAGCAGCCAAGACGGGCGAGGTAGCGGGGGCCAAGAGACCCAGTACTTC
CASSQDGRGSGGQETQYF
>-|TRBV5-6|TRBJ1-2|TRBD1
TGTGCCAGCAGCTTCGGGACAGGATTCTTCTATGGCTACACCTTC
CASSFGTGFFYGYTF
>few|TRBV9|TRBJ2-2|-
TGTGCCAGCAGCGTAGCGGGACACTCGAACACCGGGGAGCTGTTTTTT
CASSVAGHSNTGELFF
>-|TRBV19|TRBJ1-5|TRBD1
TGTGCCAGTAGTATAAAAGGGACAGGGAAGCCCCAGCATTTT
CASSIKGTGKPQHF